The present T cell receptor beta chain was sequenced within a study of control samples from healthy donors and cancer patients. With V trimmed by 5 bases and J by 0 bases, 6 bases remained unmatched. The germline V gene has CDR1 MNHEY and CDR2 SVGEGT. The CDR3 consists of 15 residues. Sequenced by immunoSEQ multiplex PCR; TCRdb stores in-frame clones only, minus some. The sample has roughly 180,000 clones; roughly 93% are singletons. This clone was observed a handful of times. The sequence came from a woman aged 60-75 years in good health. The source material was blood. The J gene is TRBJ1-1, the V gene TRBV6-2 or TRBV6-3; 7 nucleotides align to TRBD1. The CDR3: CASSQQGVMNTEAFF. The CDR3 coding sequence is TGTGCCAGCAGTCAGCAGGGGGTCATGAACACTGAAGCTTTCTTT.